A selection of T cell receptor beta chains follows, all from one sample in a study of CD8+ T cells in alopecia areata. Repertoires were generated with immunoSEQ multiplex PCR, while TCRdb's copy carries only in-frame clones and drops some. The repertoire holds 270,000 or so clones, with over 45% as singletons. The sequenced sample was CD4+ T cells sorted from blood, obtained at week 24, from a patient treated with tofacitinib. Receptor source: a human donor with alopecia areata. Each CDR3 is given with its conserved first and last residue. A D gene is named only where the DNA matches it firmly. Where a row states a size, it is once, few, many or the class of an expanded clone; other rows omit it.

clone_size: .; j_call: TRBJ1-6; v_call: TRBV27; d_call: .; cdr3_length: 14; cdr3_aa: CASSLRAPNSPLHF; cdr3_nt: TGTGCCAGCAGTCTCCGGGCCCCTAATTCACCCCTCCACTTT
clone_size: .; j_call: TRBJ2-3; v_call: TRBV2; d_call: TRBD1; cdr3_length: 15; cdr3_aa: CASSESGTGGDTQYF; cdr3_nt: TGTGCCAGCAGTGAATCCGGGACAGGAGGAGATACGCAGTATTTT
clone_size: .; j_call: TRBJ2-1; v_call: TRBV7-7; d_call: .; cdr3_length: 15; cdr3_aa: CASSLNGQSPSEQFF; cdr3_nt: TGTGCTAGCAGCTTAAACGGGCAGAGTCCTTCGGAGCAGTTCTTC
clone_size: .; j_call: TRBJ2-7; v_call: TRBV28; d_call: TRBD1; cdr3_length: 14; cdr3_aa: CASWRQGEYYEQYF; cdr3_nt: TGTGCCAGCTGGAGACAGGGGGAGTACTACGAGCAGTACTTC
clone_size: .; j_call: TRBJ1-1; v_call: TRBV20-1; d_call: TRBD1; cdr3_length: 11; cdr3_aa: CSAPDRVEAFF; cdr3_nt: TGCAGTGCCCCGGACAGGGTTGAAGCTTTCTTT
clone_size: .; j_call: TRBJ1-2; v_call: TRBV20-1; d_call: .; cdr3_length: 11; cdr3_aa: CSASLFDGYTF; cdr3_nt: TGCAGTGCCTCCCTATTCGATGGCTACACCTTC
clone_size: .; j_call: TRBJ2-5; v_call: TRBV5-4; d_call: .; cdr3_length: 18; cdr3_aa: CASSRAGRGRSYGETQYF; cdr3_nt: TGTGCCAGCAGCCGTGCAGGGCGGGGGCGATCTTACGGAGAGACCCAGTACTTC
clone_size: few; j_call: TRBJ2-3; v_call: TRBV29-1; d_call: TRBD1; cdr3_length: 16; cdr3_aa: CSVAGGQAGSTDTQYF; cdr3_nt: TGCAGCGTTGCCGGGGGACAGGCTGGGAGCACAGATACGCAGTATTTT
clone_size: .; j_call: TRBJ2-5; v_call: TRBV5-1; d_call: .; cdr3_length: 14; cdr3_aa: CASSTSGLQETQYF; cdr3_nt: TGCGCCAGCAGCACTTCCGGACTCCAAGAGACCCAGTACTTC
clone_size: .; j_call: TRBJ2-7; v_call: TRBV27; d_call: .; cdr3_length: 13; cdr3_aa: CASSRVGSYEQYF; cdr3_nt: TGTGCCAGCAGTAGGGTGGGCTCCTACGAGCAGTACTTC
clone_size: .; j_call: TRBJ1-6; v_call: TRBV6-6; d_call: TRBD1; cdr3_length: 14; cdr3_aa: CASSLDRGRFPLHF; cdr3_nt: TGTGCCAGCAGCCTAGACAGGGGGCGGTTTCCCCTCCACTTT
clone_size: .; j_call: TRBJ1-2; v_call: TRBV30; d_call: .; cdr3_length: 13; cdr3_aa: CAWSVFPPEGYTF; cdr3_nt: TGTGCCTGGAGTGTTTTCCCTCCGGAAGGCTACACCTTC
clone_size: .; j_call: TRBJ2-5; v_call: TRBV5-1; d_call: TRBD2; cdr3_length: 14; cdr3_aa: CASSSLAGEETQYF; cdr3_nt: TGCGCCAGCAGCTCGCTAGCGGGGGAAGAGACCCAGTACTTC
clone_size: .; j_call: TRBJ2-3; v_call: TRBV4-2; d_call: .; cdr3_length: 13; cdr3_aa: CASSQGLGDTQYF; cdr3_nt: TGTGCCAGCAGCCAAGGACTGGGAGATACGCAGTATTTT
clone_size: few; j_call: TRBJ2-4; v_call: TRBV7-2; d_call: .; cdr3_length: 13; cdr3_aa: CASSFPGSGIQYF; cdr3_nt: TGTGCCAGCAGCTTCCCAGGGTCGGGCATTCAGTACTTC
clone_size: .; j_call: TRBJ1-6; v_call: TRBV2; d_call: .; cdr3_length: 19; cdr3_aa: CASSEARSPRTPYNSPLHF; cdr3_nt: TGTGCCAGCAGTGAAGCCCGTAGCCCCCGGACTCCCTATAATTCACCCCTCCACTTT
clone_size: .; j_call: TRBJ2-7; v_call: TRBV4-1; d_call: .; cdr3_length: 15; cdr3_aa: CASSQRQDRLYEQYF; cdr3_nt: TGCGCCAGCAGCCAACGTCAAGACAGGCTCTACGAGCAGTACTTC
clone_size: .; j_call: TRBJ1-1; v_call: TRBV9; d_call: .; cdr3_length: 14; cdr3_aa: CASSVVVGNTEAFF; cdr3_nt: TGTGCCAGCAGCGTAGTGGTAGGGAACACTGAAGCTTTCTTT
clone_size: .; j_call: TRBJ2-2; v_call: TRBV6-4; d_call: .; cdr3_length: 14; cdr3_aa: CASRTVANTGELFF; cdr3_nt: TGTGCCAGCAGGACTGTAGCGAACACCGGGGAGCTGTTTTTT
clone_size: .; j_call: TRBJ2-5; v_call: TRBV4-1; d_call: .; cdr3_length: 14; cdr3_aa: CASSPSPIQETQYF; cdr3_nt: TGCGCCAGCAGCCCCTCACCCATACAAGAGACCCAGTACTTC
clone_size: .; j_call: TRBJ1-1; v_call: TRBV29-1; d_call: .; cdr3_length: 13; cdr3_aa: CSVAGRMNTEAFF; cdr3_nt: TGCAGCGTAGCCGGACGGATGAACACTGAAGCTTTCTTT
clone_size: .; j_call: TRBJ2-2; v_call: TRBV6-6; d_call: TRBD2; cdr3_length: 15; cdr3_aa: CASRSLAGGTGELFF; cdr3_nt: TGTGCCAGCAGGTCGCTAGCGGGAGGCACCGGGGAGCTGTTTTTT
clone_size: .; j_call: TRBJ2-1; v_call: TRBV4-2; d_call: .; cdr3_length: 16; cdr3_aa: CASSQGLGGSYNEQFF; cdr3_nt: TGTGCCAGCAGCCAAGGTCTCGGGGGCTCCTACAATGAGCAGTTCTTC
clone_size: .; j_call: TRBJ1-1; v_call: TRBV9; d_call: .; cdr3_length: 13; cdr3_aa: CASSGEGRTEAFF; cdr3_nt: TGTGCCAGCAGCGGGGAGGGTCGCACTGAAGCTTTCTTT
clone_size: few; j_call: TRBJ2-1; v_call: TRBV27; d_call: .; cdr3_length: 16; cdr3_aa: CASPPSGGPAYNEQFF; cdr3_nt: TGTGCCAGCCCCCCGTCGGGGGGCCCGGCCTACAATGAGCAGTTCTTC
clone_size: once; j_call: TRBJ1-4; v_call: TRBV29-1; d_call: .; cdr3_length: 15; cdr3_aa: CSVEDLGNSNEKLFF; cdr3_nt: TGCAGCGTTGAAGACCTGGGCAACTCTAATGAAAAACTGTTTTTT
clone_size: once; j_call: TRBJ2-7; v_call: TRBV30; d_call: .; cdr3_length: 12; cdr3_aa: CAWKAVSYEQYF; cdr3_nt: TGTGCCTGGAAGGCTGTCTCCTACGAGCAGTACTTC
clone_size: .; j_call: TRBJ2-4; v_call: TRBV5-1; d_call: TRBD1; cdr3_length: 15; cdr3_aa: CASSLTGTGEEVQYF; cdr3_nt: TGCGCCAGCAGCCTAACCGGGACAGGGGAAGAGGTTCAGTACTTC
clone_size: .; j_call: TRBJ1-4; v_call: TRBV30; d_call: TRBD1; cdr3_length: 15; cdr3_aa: CAWSNTDRSNEKLFF; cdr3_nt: TGTGCCTGGAGCAATACGGACAGGTCTAATGAAAAACTGTTTTTT
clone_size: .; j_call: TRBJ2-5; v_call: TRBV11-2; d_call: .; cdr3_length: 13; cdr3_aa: CASSPVWGETQYF; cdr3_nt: TGTGCCAGCAGCCCGGTTTGGGGGGAGACCCAGTACTTC
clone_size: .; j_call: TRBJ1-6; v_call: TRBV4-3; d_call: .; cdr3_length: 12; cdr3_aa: CASSQERTPLHF; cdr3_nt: TGCGCCAGCAGCCAAGAGCGGACACCCCTCCACTTT
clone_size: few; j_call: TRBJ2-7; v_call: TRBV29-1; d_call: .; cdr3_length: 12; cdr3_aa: CSVVVRTHEQYF; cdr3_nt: TGCAGCGTTGTTGTAAGGACCCACGAGCAGTACTTC
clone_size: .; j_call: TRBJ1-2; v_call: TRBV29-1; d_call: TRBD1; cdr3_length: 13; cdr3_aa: CSVGRTGDYGYTF; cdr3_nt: TGCAGCGTCGGGAGGACAGGGGACTATGGCTACACCTTC
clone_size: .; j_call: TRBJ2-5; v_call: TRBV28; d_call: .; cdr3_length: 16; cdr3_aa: CASQFWWAKREETQYF; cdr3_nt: TGTGCCAGCCAGTTCTGGTGGGCGAAACGCGAAGAGACCCAGTACTTC
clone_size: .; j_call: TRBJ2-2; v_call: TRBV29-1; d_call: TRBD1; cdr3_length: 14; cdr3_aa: CSGGQTGGTGELFF; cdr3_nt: TGCAGCGGAGGACAGACAGGGGGGACCGGGGAGCTGTTTTTT
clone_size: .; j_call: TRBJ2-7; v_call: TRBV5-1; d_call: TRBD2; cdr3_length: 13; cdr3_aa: CASSLVRGGEQYF; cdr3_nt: TGCGCCAGCAGCTTGGTGCGGGGGGGAGAGCAGTACTTC
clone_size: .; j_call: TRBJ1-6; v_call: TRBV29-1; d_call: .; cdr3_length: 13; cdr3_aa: CSVEAGRGSPLHF; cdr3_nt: TGCAGCGTTGAAGCGGGTAGGGGTTCACCCCTCCACTTT
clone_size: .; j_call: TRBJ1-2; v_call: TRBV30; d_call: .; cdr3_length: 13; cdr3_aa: CAWSGEESHGYTF; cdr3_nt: TGTGCCTGGAGTGGGGAGGAGAGTCATGGCTACACCTTC
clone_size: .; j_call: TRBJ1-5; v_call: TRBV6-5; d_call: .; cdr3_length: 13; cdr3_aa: CASSYSLREPQHF; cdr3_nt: TGTGCCAGCAGTTACTCGCTGCGGGAGCCCCAGCATTTT
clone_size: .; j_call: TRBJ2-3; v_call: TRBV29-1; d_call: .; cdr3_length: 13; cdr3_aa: CSVGGLDTDTQYF; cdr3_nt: TGCAGCGTTGGTGGACTTGACACAGATACGCAGTATTTT
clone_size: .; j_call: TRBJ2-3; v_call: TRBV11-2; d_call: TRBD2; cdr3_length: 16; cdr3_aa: CASRGVASGSVDTQYF; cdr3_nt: TGTGCCAGCAGGGGGGTCGCTAGCGGTTCTGTGGATACGCAGTATTTT
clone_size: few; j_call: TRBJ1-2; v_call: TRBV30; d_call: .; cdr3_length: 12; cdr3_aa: CAWSVLYYGYTF; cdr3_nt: TGTGCCTGGAGTGTGCTTTACTATGGCTACACCTTC
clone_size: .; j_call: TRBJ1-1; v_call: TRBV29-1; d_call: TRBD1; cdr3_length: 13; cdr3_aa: CSVETGVNTEAFF; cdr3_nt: TGCAGCGTTGAAACAGGGGTGAACACTGAAGCTTTCTTT
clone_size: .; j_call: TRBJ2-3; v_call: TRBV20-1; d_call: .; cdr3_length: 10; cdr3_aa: CSAGTDTQYF; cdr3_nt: TGCAGTGCTGGGACGGATACGCAGTATTTT
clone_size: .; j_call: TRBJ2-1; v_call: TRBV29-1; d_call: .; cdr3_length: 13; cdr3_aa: CSARGMGYNEQFF; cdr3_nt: TGCAGCGCCCGTGGTATGGGCTACAATGAGCAGTTCTTC